The source of this T cell receptor (beta chain) is a study of vaccination and CD4 T cells after COVID-19. The V gene's germline CDR1 is SGHTA and CDR2 FQGTGA. V was trimmed by 7 bases and J by 0 bases, leaving 6 bases between them. The CDR3 contains 12 residues. Scientists ran DNA taken from cultured CD4+ T cells through the Oncomine TCR Beta short-read assay for sequencing. Genomic DNA was isolated from cultured CD4+ T cells. TCRdb called the PCR reads again in MiXCR, with one record for every CDR3 protein. Among roughly 9,900 distinct CDR3 sequences listed, about a third were seen once. Sample treatment: approximately nine-day PBMC culture with coronavirus spike peptide pools or control peptides (ViraFEST assay). Gathering of the CD4+ T cells, from the unexposed donor, took place before the COVID-19 pandemic (2011-2018). A word on this clonotype: Its antigen is undetermined.

Sequencing used CD4+ T cells from blood, cultured in vitro. The chain is built from TRBV7-3 and TRBJ1-1, with D unclear. The clonotype was recovered from a human donor in good health. DNA for the CDR3: TGTGCCAGCACGCGTATGAACACTGAAGCTTTCTTT. Residues: CASTRMNTEAFF.